The sequence of this TCR beta chain was determined in a study of blood T cell repertoires in COVID-19. This clone was detected only a few times. The repertoire was sequenced with immunoSEQ multiplex PCR; TCRdb's copy has only in-frame clones and lacks some. Of around 170,000 clones in the sample, about 88% were seen once. Germline CDR1 reads MGHRA; CDR2 reads YSYEKL. Losses at the gene ends were 1 base for V and 7 bases for J; bases not matched to a gene: 5. The CDR3 is 15 amino acids. J is TRBJ2-2 and V is TRBV4-1; 8 bases line up with TRBD2. The sequencing sample was made of PBMCs or T cells enriched from blood (not recorded which). The receptor was derived from a woman in her 50s who had recovered from COVID-19. The CDR3 DNA is TGCGCCAGCAGCCAAGCGGGAGGGCCTCTCGGGGAGCTGTTTTTT. It specifies CASSQAGGPLGELFF.